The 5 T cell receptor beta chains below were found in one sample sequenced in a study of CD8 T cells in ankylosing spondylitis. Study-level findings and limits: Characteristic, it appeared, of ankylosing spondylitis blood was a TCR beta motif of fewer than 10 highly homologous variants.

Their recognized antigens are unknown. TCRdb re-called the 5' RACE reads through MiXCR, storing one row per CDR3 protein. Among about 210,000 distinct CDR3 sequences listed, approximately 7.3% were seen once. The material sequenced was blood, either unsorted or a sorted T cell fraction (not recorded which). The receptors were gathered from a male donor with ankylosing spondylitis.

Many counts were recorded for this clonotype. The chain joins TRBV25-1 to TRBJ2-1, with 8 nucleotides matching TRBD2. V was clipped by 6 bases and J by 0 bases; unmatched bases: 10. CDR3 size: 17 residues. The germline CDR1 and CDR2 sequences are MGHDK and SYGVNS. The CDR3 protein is CASRGRRGESSYNEQFF. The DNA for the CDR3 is TGTGCCAGCAGAGGTCGGCGGGGGGAGAGCTCCTACAATGAGCAGTTCTTC. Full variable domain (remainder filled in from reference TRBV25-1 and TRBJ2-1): EADIYQTPRYLVIGTGKKITLECSQTMGHDKMYWYQQDPGMELHLIHYSYGVNSTEKGDLSSESTVSRIRTEHFPLTLESARPSHTSQYLCASRGRRGESSYNEQFFGPGTRLTVL.

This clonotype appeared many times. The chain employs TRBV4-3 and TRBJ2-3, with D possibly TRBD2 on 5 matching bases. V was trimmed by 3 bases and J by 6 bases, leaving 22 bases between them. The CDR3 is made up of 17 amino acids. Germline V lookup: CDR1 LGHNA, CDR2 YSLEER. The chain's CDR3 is CASSQGVPRASADTQYF. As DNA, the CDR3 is TGCGCCAGCAGCCAGGGAGTCCCGAGGGCCTCCGCCGATACGCAGTATTTT.

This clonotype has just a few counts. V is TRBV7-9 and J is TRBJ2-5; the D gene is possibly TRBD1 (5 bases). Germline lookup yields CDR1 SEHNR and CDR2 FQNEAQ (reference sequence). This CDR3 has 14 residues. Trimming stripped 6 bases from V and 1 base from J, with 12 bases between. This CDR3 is CASSTDSLQETQYF. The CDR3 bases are TGTGCCAGCAGTACCGACAGTCTCCAAGAGACCCAGTACTTC.

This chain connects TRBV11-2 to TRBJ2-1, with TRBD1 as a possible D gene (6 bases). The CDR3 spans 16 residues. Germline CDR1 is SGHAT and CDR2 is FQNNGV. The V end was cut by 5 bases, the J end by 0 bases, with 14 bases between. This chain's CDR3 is CASSVRQVSSYNEQFF. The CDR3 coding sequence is TGTGCCAGCAGCGTAAGACAGGTTTCCTCCTACAATGAGCAGTTCTTC.

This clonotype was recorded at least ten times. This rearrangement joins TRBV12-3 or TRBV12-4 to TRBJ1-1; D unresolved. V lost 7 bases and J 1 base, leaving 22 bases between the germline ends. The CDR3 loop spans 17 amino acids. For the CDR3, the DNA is TGTGCCAGCATTCCGGCGGGCAGTGATCGCCGGAACACTGAAGCTTTCTTT. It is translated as CASIPAGSDRRNTEAFF.